This passage covers 21 T cell receptor beta chains from one sample sequenced in a study of response to subunit inactivated influenza vaccine. TCRdb itself ran the RT-PCR reads through MiXCR, one entry per CDR3 protein. The table records about 570,000 distinct CDR3 sequences, 10% to 15% of them present only once. Material: PBMCs from blood, obtained on the day of vaccination. The receptors stem from a middle-aged man who received an inactivated influenza vaccine.

This clonotype was counted at least ten times. The gene calls are TRBV28 and TRBJ2-1; 7 bases line up with TRBD2. In germline, CDR1 is MDHEN, CDR2 SYDVKM. Losses at the gene ends were 3 bases for V and 10 bases for J; bases not matched to a gene: 15. This CDR3 has 16 amino acids. The CDR3 spells CASSFGGTYLGGEQFF. CDR3 nucleotides: TGTGCCAGCAGTTTTGGAGGGACCTACCTCGGGGGGGAGCAGTTCTTC. Based on the CDR3 plus reference TRBV28 and TRBJ2-1, the full variable domain is DVKVTQSSRYLVKRTGEKVFLECVQDMDHENMFWYRQDPGLGLRLIYFSYDVKMKEKGDIPEGYSVSREKKERFSLILESASTNQTSMYLCASSFGGTYLGGEQFFGPGTRLTVL.

The chain carries TRBV6-2 or TRBV6-3 and TRBJ2-1, with D perhaps matching TRBD1 (6 bases). From germline, CDR1 is MNHEY and CDR2 SVGEGT. Deletions cut 2 bases from V and 6 bases from J, with 11 bases between. This CDR3 comprises 14 residues. CDR3 loop: CASSYHRASNEQFF. CDR3 bases: TGTGCCAGCAGTTACCACAGGGCTTCCAATGAGCAGTTCTTC.

The chain combines TRBV10-3 with TRBJ2-6; D is possibly TRBD2 (5 bases). The V gene's germline CDR1 is ENHRY and CDR2 SYGVKD. V lost 3 bases, J lost 0 bases, and 9 bases lay in between. The CDR3 extends over 16 amino acids. The CDR3 sequence is CAISDGEGSGANVLTF. The CDR3 coding sequence is TGTGCCATCAGTGACGGGGAAGGCTCTGGGGCCAACGTCCTGACTTTC.

The chain carries TRBV3-1 and TRBJ2-7; 7 nucleotides line up with TRBD2. The germline V gene has CDR1 LGHDT and CDR2 YNNKEL (reference sequence). V trimming: 1 base; J trimming: 0 bases; junction bases outside the gene matches: 3. CDR3 length: 15 amino acids. The CDR3 reads CASSQGAGPSYEQYF. The CDR3 DNA sequence: TGTGCCAGCAGCCAAGGAGCGGGACCCTCCTACGAGCAGTACTTC.

The sample holds a few counts of this clonotype. The chain carries TRBV6-2 or TRBV6-3 and TRBJ1-5; D is unresolved. Germline values: CDR1 MNHEY, CDR2 SVGEGT. V shed 2 bases and J shed 3 bases, with 11 bases lying between them. This CDR3 spans 15 amino acids. The CDR3 DNA reads TGTGCCAGCAGTTACGCAGGAGGGTACAATCAGCCCCAGCATTTT. This translates into CASSYAGGYNQPQHF.

The CDR3 reads CASNDAGFGTADEQYF. The CDR3 DNA is TGTGCCAGCAACGATGCGGGCTTCGGGACAGCAGATGAGCAGTACTTC. The rearrangement joins TRBV9 to TRBJ2-7; TRBD1 agrees at 7 bases. Trimming cost V 6 bases and J 7 bases; bases outside gene matches: 19. Germline assignment: CDR1 SGDLS and CDR2 YYNGEE. This CDR3 comprises 16 residues.

There are a few counts of this clonotype. V is TRBV10-3 and J is TRBJ2-5, with TRBD2 matching over 8 bases. With V trimmed by 10 bases and J by 5 bases, 12 bases remained unmatched. This CDR3 region has 14 residues. CDR1 and CDR2 from the germline V gene are ENHRY and SYGVKD. The CDR3 protein is CATAGGSGGETQYF. CDR3 nucleotides: TGTGCCACCGCGGGGGGATCGGGGGGCGAGACCCAGTACTTC.

This clonotype was counted many times. The rearrangement joins TRBV3-1 to TRBJ2-5; 8 bases line up with TRBD1. Germline loops: CDR1 LGHDT, CDR2 YNNKEL (reference sequence). This CDR3 has 15 amino acids. Trimming took 4 bases from V and 5 from J; bases not matched to a gene: 9. The CDR3 region has the DNA TGTGCCAGCAGCCTAATCCTGGACAGGGTCGAGACCCAGTACTTC. This sequence encodes CASSLILDRVETQYF.

In its sample, this clonotype was seen a few times. The rearrangement links TRBV11-2 to TRBJ2-1, with D perhaps being TRBD1 or TRBD2 (5 bases each). There are 20 residues in the CDR3. V was clipped by 5 bases and J by 0 bases, with 26 bases between them. Germline CDR1 is SGHAT and CDR2 is FQNNGV. Written as DNA, the CDR3 is TGTGCCAGCAGCAGGCCGGGACCGAAAGAAGGTGGGTTCTCCTACAATGAGCAGTTCTTC. The encoded protein is CASSRPGPKEGGFSYNEQFF.

This clonotype was seen repeatedly, ten times or more. CDR3 region: CASSFPGEYEQYF. Written as DNA, the CDR3 is TGTGCCAGCAGCTTCCCCGGGGAGTACGAGCAGTACTTC. The chain links TRBV5-4 to TRBJ2-7, with a tentative D call TRBD2 (5 bases). Germline V gives CDR1 SGHNT, CDR2 YYREEE (reference sequence). The V and J ends lost 2 bases and 4 bases respectively, with 10 bases between them. This CDR3 is 13 amino acids long.

This chain joins TRBV12-3 or TRBV12-4 and TRBJ2-3; 7 nucleotides align to TRBD1. V lost 5 bases to trimming and J lost 1 base; unmatched junction nucleotides: 18. This CDR3 contains 19 residues. CDR3 sequence: CASSPTISRFQGGTDTQYF. Written as DNA, the CDR3 is TGTGCCAGCAGTCCTACCATATCGAGATTTCAGGGGGGCACAGATACGCAGTATTTT.

A few counts support this clonotype. The rearrangement links TRBV6-2 or TRBV6-3 to TRBJ2-1, with D maybe TRBD1 (5 bases). The CDR3 is 17 residues long. Germline V gene lookup returns CDR1 MNHEY and CDR2 SVGEGT. Deletions cut 6 bases from V and 0 bases from J, with 18 bases between. The CDR3 region is CASSTRRTSSSYNEQFF. The CDR3 DNA reads TGTGCCAGCAGCACCCGCCGGACATCAAGCTCCTACAATGAGCAGTTCTTC.

This clonotype was detected many times. This chain joins TRBV11-1 and TRBJ2-3, with D hard to call. Deletions cut 0 bases from V and 2 bases from J, with 9 bases between. CDR1 is SGHAT, CDR2 FQDESV, per germline (reference sequence). This CDR3 has 15 amino acids. CDR3 sequence (DNA): TGTGCCAGCAGCTTAGCGCGCAGTTTCACAGATACGCAGTATTTT. Translation gives CASSLARSFTDTQYF. The entire variable domain, with the rest obtained from reference TRBV11-1 and TRBJ2-3, is as follows: EAEVAQSPRYKITEKSQAVAFWCDPISGHATLYWYRQILGQGPELLVQFQDESVVDDSQLPKDRFSAERLKGVDSTLKIQPAELGDSAMYLCASSLARSFTDTQYFGPGTRLTVL.

This clonotype has ten or more counts. This chain connects TRBV12-3 or TRBV12-4 to TRBJ1-4; TRBD1 might be the D (6 bases). The CDR3 is 15 amino acids. Trimming took off 6 bases at V and 5 bases at J, with 16 bases between the two ends. The CDR3 region has the DNA TGTGCCAGCAGGTTCTCGGGGGGCAGAAATGAAAAACTGTTTTTT. Its protein is CASRFSGGRNEKLFF.

The table lists this clonotype with many counts. This chain uses TRBV5-6 with TRBJ2-1, with 9 bases fitting TRBD2. CDR1 and CDR2 (germline): SGHDT, YYEEEE. The CDR3 has 17 amino acids. Trimming cost V 4 bases and J 5 bases; bases outside gene matches: 13. The CDR3 DNA follows: TGTGCCAGCAGCCCTGGACTAGCGCCATTCCTCCACAATGAGCAGTTCTTC. Translation: CASSPGLAPFLHNEQFF.

V and J are TRBV29-1 and TRBJ2-3, with 9 bases fitting TRBD2. The CDR3 length is 15 residues. The V segment lost 2 bases and the J segment 5 bases; nucleotides outside the gene matches: 8. The germline gives CDR1 SQVTM, CDR2 ANQGSEA. CDR3 in amino acids: CSVERREGRGDTQYF. The DNA of the CDR3 is TGCAGCGTTGAAAGGCGGGAGGGCCGGGGAGATACGCAGTATTTT.

This clonotype has just a few counts. The genes are TRBV6-1 and TRBJ1-6; weak D call: TRBD1 (6 bases). CDR3 size: 14 residues. From germline, CDR1 is MNHNS and CDR2 SASEGT. V was shortened by 6 bases and J by 8 bases, with 14 bases between the two germline ends. The DNA for the CDR3 is TGTGCCAGCAGCACTCAGGGGACGGATTCACCCCTCCACTTT. This codes for CASSTQGTDSPLHF.

The rearrangement uses TRBV12-3 or TRBV12-4 and TRBJ2-2; the match to TRBD1 covers 10 bases. This CDR3 is built from 17 residues. Trimming at V came to 0 bases and at J to 3 bases, leaving 4 bases not matched to a gene. Here the CDR3 DNA reads TGTGCCAGCAGTTTAGCGCCTGGGACAGGGGACACCGGGGAGCTGTTTTTT. Its protein product is CASSLAPGTGDTGELFF.

V and J are TRBV6-5 and TRBJ2-7; unclear D gene. V was trimmed by 7 bases and J by 0 bases, leaving 16 bases between them. Per the germline V gene, CDR1 is MNHEY and CDR2 is SVGAGI. This CDR3 has 15 residues. CDR3: CASILLGGYSYEQYF. DNA for the CDR3: TGTGCCAGCATTTTATTGGGCGGCTACTCCTACGAGCAGTACTTC.

CDR3 bases: TGCAGTACGTTAAGGGCGAATCAGCCCCAGCATTTT. Protein product: CSTLRANQPQHF. The gene calls are TRBV20-1 and TRBJ1-5, with D unresolved. Looked up from germline, CDR1 is DFQATT and CDR2 is SNEGSKA (reference sequence). V was clipped by 8 bases and J by 4 bases, with 12 bases between them. The CDR3 consists of 12 residues.

This clonotype has ten or more counts. The J gene is TRBJ2-1, the V gene TRBV5-1; D remains unclear. The CDR3 consists of 12 residues. The V end lost 2 bases, the J end lost 6 bases, and 6 bases lay between the germline ends. In germline, CDR1 is SGHRS, CDR2 YFSETQ. CDR3 in amino acids: CASSFGVNEQFF. CDR3 nucleotide sequence: TGCGCCAGCAGCTTTGGGGTCAATGAGCAGTTCTTC. The full variable domain, completed using reference TRBV5-1 and TRBJ2-1, is KAGVTQTPRYLIKTRGQQVTLSCSPISGHRSVSWYQQTPGQGLQFLFEYFSETQRNKGNFPGRFSGRQFSNSRSEMNVSTLELGDSALYLCASSFGVNEQFFGPGTRLTVL.